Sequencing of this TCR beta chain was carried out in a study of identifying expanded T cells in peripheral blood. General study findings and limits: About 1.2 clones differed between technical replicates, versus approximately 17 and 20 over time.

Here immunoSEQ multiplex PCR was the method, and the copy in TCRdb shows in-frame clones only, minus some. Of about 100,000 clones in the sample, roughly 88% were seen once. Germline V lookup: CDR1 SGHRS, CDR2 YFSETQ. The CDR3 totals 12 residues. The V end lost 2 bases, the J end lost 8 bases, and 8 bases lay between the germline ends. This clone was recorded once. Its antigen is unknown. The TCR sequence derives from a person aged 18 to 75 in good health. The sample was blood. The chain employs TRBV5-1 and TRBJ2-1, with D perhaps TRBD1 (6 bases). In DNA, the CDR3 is TGCGCCAGCAGCTTACCAGGGGATGAGCAGTTCTTC. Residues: CASSLPGDEQFF.